This T cell receptor (beta chain) was profiled in a study of immune characterization of retroperitoneal liposarcoma. TCRdb used MiXCR to reprocess the PCR reads, holding one entry per CDR3 protein. The table includes 2,500 or so distinct CDR3 sequences, under 45% detected once. The CDR3 is 12 residues long. CDR1 SGHNT and CDR2 YENEEA come from the germline V gene. For this clonotype: A much larger clone sits a single nucleotide away, making a read error possible.

The clonotype originates from a male donor with retroperitoneal liposarcoma. The source material was tumor tissue. The gene calls are TRBV11-3 and TRBJ2-3, with D uncertain. CDR3 sequence: CVSSLSTDTQYF. The DNA for the CDR3 is TGTGTCAGCAGCTTAAGCACAGATACGCAGTATTTT. The variable domain in full, with the rest retrieved from reference TRBV11-3 and TRBJ2-3, is EAGVVQSPRYKIIEKKQPVAFWCNPISGHNTLYWYLQNLGQGPELLIRYENEEAVDDSQLPKDRFSAERLKGVDSTLKIQPAELGDSAVYLCVSSLSTDTQYFGPGTRLTVL.